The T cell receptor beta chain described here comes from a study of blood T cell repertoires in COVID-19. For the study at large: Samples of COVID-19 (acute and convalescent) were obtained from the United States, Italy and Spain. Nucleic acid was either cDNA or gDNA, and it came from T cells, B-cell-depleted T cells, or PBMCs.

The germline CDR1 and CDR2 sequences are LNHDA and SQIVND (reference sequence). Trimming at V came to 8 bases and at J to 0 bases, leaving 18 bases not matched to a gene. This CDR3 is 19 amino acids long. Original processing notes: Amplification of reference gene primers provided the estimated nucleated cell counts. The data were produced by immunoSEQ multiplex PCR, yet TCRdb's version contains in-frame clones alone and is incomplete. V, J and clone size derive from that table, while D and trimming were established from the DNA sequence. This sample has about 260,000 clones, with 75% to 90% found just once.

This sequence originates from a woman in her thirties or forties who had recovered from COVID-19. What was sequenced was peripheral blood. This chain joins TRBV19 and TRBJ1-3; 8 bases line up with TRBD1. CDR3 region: CASQSTGTGTPFSGNTIYF. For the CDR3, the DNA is TGTGCCAGTCAAAGTACCGGGACAGGAACACCATTCTCTGGAAACACCATATATTTT.